This T cell receptor (beta chain) was documented in a study of T cells in tumors after PD-1 blockade. Overall study context: Either cemiplimab 350 mg every 2 weeks or pembrolizumab 200 mg every 3 weeks was given. Mean per blood sample: some 100,000 templates (about 24,000-280,000), some 36,000 unique clonotypes. General study results and limits: Peripheral recruitment is suggested, as some novel exhausted tumor clones were in pre-treatment blood.

Germline CDR1 reads SQVTM; CDR2 reads ANQGSEA. Trimming pared 8 bases from V and 4 bases from J, leaving 11 bases between. CDR3 size: 11 residues. Using immunoSEQ multiplex PCR, the repertoire was profiled, and TCRdb retains in-frame clones only, with some absent. The table has 60,000 or so clones, 80% seen once; the top ten hold roughly an eighth. Genomic DNA template from tumor biopsies or peripheral blood, about 616 ng to 6,500 ng input. With regard to this clone: Antigen unknown.

The chain is built from TRBV29-1 and TRBJ2-5; no clear D gene. The receptor comes from a human donor with basal cell carcinoma. The starting material was PBMCs, obtained before anti-PD-1 treatment. The CDR3 DNA reads as TGCAGCTACGTTAGGTTAGAGACCCAGTACTTC. This gives the protein CSYVRLETQYF.